A single sample gave rise to the 16 T cell receptor beta chains below, sequenced in a study of human T cells and chemical hapten exposure. TCRdb recomputed calls from the RACE reads with MiXCR, one row per CDR3 protein. The sample comprises about 77,000 distinct CDR3 sequences, approximately 8.6% of which are singletons, and about 1.8% rests with the top ten. Time point meaning: healthy volunteer bleed at 6 weeks. RNA extraction used unfractionated whole blood as the source of total RNA. The sample consisted of whole blood. Receptors originate from a female donor in good health. Some clones in this sample may be carry-over from other donors' samples.

On this clonotype itself: A read error may be the cause here, since a much bigger clone is one base away. V gene TRBV5-1 combines with J gene TRBJ2-1; D is uncertain. This CDR3 region has 16 residues. CDR1 and CDR2 from the germline V gene are SGHRS and YFSETQ. The CDR3: CASSGVSHLSCNEQFF. CDR3 sequence (DNA): TGCGCCAGCAGCGGGGTTTCCCACCTCTCCTGCAATGAGCAGTTCTTC.

This clonotype was seen ten or more times. This sequence joins TRBV27 and TRBJ2-7; TRBD2 agrees at 9 bases. This CDR3 region has 15 residues. The J segment lost 3 bases and the V segment lost 5 bases, leaving 8 bases of the junction unmatched. Germline-derived CDR1 and CDR2 are MNHEY and SMNVEV (reference sequence). Here the CDR3 reads CASSPYSGGDYEQYF. In DNA, the CDR3 is TGTGCCAGCAGTCCCTATAGCGGGGGAGACTACGAGCAGTACTTC.

This clonotype was detected ten times or more. V usage is TRBV2 and J usage is TRBJ1-2, with a weak D call TRBD1 (5 bases). The CDR3 is made up of 15 amino acids. The V end was cut by 0 bases, the J end by 8 bases, with 16 bases between. The germline V gene has CDR1 SNHLY and CDR2 FYNNEI. The chain's CDR3 is CASSEALTGRGGYTF. As DNA, the CDR3 is TGTGCCAGCAGTGAAGCGCTTACAGGTCGCGGAGGCTACACCTTC.

V is TRBV20-1 and J is TRBJ2-3, with D maybe TRBD1 (5 bases). The CDR3 has 15 residues. Germline V lookup: CDR1 DFQATT, CDR2 SNEGSKA (reference sequence). V was clipped by 3 bases and J by 3 bases, with 16 bases between them. DNA for the CDR3: TGCAGTGCTAGTAGGGGCGGCGACAAGACAGATACGCAGTATTTT. The encoded protein is CSASRGGDKTDTQYF.

The sample holds many counts of this clonotype. This rearrangement joins TRBV29-1 to TRBJ1-1; D is ambiguous. Germline lookup yields CDR1 SQVTM and CDR2 ANQGSEA. The CDR3 totals 11 residues. V was shortened by 5 bases and J by 6 bases, with 10 bases between the two germline ends. The CDR3 coding sequence is TGCAGCGTTCAAGGATTCCCTGAAGCTTTCTTT. Its translation is CSVQGFPEAFF.

V and J are TRBV12-3 or TRBV12-4 and TRBJ2-7; D possibly corresponds to TRBD2 (5 bases). The CDR3 length is 14 residues. The V and J ends lost 6 bases and 1 base respectively, with 13 bases between them. Here the CDR3 reads CASSSDGKSYEQYF. The CDR3, as DNA: TGTGCCAGCAGCTCGGACGGGAAGTCCTACGAGCAGTACTTC.

This clonotype was seen more than once but under ten times. The rearrangement links TRBV2 to TRBJ1-5; 11 bases are shared with TRBD1. The CDR3 is made up of 16 amino acids. With V trimmed by 6 bases and J by 0 bases, 4 bases remained unmatched. The V gene's germline CDR1 is SNHLY and CDR2 FYNNEI. CDR3 nucleotides: TGTGCCAGCAGGGACAGGGGGCCATATAGCAATCAGCCCCAGCATTTT. Translated, it gives CASRDRGPYSNQPQHF.

This chain connects TRBV2 to TRBJ2-3; D call uncertain. CDR1 and CDR2 from the germline V gene are SNHLY and FYNNEI. This CDR3 is built from 18 residues. V gave up 4 bases and J gave up 0 bases, with 20 bases separating them. The CDR3 protein is CASSGLGIPTSSTDTQYF. For the CDR3, the DNA is TGTGCCAGCAGTGGTTTAGGGATCCCGACTTCTAGCACAGATACGCAGTATTTT.

Many counts were recorded for this clonotype. This chain joins TRBV20-1 and TRBJ2-3, with D unclear. V shed 1 base and J shed 2 bases, with 7 bases lying between them. CDR1 and CDR2 from the germline V gene are DFQATT and SNEGSKA (reference sequence). This CDR3 has 13 amino acids. In nucleotides, the CDR3 is TGCAGTGCTAGAGTCGGATCCACAGATACGCAGTATTTT. This sequence encodes CSARVGSTDTQYF.

V and J are TRBV29-1 and TRBJ2-6, with D unclear. This CDR3 has 14 amino acids. V lost 3 bases and J lost 2, with 8 bases in between. The germline CDR1 and CDR2 sequences are SQVTM and ANQGSEA. CDR3: CSVDRQPGANVLTF. The DNA for the CDR3 is TGCAGCGTTGATCGGCAGCCTGGGGCCAACGTCCTGACTTTC.

This clonotype was counted at least ten times. The chain couples TRBV7-6 to TRBJ2-2; 10 bases agree with TRBD1. Unmatched junction bases numbered 10, after V lost 5 bases and J lost 4 bases. Germline lookup yields CDR1 SGHVS and CDR2 FNYEAQ. The CDR3 extends over 17 amino acids. The chain's CDR3 is CASSPRGDRGTTGELFF. In DNA form, the CDR3 reads TGTGCCAGCAGCCCCAGGGGGGACAGGGGAACCACCGGGGAGCTGTTTTTT.

This chain connects TRBV5-6 to TRBJ1-5; D remains ambiguous. This CDR3 region has 13 residues. Per germline, CDR1 SGHDT and CDR2 YYEEEE. Deletions cut 2 bases from V and 3 bases from J, with 6 bases between. This chain's CDR3 is CASSFRTNQPQHF. DNA of the CDR3: TGTGCCAGCAGCTTCCGCACCAATCAGCCCCAGCATTTT.

At least ten counts were recorded for this clonotype. The chain has TRBV3-1 and TRBJ2-7; TRBD1 aligns across 11 bases. CDR3 length equals 15 residues. Trimming at V came to 2 bases and at J to 4 bases, leaving 4 bases not matched to a gene. Germline CDR1 LGHDT, CDR2 YNNKEL (reference sequence). The CDR3 reads CASSQRTGGDYEQYF. The CDR3 DNA reads TGTGCCAGCAGCCAAAGGACAGGGGGCGATTACGAGCAGTACTTC.

This rearrangement joins TRBV2 to TRBJ1-5; D not resolved. Trimming stripped 4 bases from V and 0 bases from J, with 10 bases between. This CDR3 region has 15 residues. The germline V gene encodes CDR1 SNHLY and CDR2 FYNNEI. As DNA, the CDR3 is TGTGCCAGCAGTGCGAAGTATGATAGCAATCAGCCCCAGCATTTT. Amino acid sequence: CASSAKYDSNQPQHF.

CDR3 nucleotide sequence: TGTGCCACGACCGGCGGGGCTTACCAAGAGACCCAGTACTTC. It encodes CATTGGAYQETQYF. The V call is TRBV10-3, the J call TRBJ2-5; D might be TRBD2 (6 bases). The V gene's germline CDR1 is ENHRY and CDR2 SYGVKD. The germline V and J ends were trimmed by 10 bases and 0 bases, with 15 bases remaining between them. The CDR3 covers 14 residues.

This clonotype was found many times. The rearrangement uses TRBV6-5 and TRBJ2-7; 9 bases are shared with TRBD1. With V trimmed by 5 bases and J by 7 bases, 9 bases remained unmatched. Germline V CDR1 and CDR2: MNHEY, SVGAGI. The CDR3 contains 14 residues. The CDR3 here is CASSRGQGMREQYF. The CDR3 DNA sequence: TGTGCCAGCAGTAGGGGACAGGGAATGAGGGAGCAGTACTTC.